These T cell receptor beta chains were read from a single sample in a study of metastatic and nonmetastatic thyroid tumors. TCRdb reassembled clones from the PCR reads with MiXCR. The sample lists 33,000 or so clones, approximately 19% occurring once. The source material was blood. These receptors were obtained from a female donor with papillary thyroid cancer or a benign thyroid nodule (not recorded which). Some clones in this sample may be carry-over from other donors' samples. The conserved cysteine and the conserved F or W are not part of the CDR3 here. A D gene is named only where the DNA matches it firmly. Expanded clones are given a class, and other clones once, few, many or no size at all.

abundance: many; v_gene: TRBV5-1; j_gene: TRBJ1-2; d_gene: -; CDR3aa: ASSLPGGNYGYT
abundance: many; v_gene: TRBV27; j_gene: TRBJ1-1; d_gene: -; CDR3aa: ASSLIFDSEAF
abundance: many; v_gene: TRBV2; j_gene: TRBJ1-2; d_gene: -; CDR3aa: ASSDGPDWEGYT
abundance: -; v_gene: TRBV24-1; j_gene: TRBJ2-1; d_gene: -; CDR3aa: ATGGDLDSNNEQF
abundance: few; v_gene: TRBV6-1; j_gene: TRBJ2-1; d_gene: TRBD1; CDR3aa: ASSASGTVYNEQF
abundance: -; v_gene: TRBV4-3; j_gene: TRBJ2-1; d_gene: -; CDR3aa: ASRPTQGNEQF
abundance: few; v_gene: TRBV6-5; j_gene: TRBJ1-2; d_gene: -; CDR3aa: ASISDQGSWGGYT
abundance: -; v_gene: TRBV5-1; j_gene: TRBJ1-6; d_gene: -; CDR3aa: ASSLAPVGDSPLH
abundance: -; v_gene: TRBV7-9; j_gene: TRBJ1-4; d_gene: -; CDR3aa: ASSFSAGGEKLF
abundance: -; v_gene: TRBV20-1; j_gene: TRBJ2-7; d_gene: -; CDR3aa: SASEGRRNYEQY
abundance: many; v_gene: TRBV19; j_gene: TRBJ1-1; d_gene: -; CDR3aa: ASSPRQVTEAF
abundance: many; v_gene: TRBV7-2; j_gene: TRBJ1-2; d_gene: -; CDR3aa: ASSPWRSAGGYT
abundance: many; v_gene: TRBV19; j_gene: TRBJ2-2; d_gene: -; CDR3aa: ASSTETGPGELF
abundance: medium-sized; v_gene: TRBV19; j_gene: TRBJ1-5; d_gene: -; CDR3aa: ASSIPTNPQH
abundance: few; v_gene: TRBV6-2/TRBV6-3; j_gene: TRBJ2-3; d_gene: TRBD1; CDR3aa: ASSYLGDRGPGDTQY
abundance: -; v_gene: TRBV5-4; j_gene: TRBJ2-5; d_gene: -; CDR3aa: ASSLRGDQETQY
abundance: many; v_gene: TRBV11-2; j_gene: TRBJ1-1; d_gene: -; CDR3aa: ASSPTLRARTEAF
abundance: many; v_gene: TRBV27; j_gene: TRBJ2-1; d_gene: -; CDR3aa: ASRTSRHEQF
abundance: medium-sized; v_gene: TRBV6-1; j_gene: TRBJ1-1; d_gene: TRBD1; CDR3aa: ASAGTGGRATEAF
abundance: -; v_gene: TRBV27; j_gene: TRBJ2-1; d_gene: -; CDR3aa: ASSLLGGNEQF
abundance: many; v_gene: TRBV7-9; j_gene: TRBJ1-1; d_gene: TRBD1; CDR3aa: ASTEGASNTEAF
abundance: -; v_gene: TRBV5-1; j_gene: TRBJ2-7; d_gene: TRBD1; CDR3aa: ASSAGQGAREQY
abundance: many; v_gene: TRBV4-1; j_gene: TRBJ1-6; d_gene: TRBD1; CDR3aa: ASSQSRQGASPLH
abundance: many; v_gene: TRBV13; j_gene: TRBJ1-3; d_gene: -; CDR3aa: ASSFGQLLNTIY